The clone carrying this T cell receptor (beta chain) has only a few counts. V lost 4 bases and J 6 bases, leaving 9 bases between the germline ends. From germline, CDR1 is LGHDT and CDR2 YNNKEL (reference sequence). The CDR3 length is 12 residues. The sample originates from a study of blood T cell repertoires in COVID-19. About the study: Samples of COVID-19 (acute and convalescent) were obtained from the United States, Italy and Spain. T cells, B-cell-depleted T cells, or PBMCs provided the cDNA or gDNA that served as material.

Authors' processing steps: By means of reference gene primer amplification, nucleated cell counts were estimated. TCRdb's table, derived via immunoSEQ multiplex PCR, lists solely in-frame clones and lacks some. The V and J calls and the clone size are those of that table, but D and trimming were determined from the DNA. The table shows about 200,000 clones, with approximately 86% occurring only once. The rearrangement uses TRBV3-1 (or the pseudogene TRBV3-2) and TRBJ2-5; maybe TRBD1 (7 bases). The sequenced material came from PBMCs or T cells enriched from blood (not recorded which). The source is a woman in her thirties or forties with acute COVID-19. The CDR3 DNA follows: TGTGCCAGCAGCCCAGGGGGGAAGACCCAGTACTTC. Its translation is CASSPGGKTQYF.